The next 32 T cell receptor beta chains were all read from a single sample in a study of cytomegalovirus exposure and HLA in healthy donors. The PCR used 60 Vbeta and 13 Jbeta primers. Only in-frame clones appear in the TCRdb table, and some are missing; sequencing was by immunoSEQ multiplex PCR. The sample has under 200,000 clones; over 75% are singletons. The sequenced sample was PBMCs. The receptors originated from a female donor in good health and CMV-seronegative.

V and J are TRBV6-6 and TRBJ2-7; a possible D gene is TRBD1 (5 bases). V gave up 5 bases and J gave up 2 bases, with 10 bases separating them. Germline CDR1 and CDR2: MNHNY and SVGAGI (reference sequence). The CDR3 runs 13 residues. CDR3 sequence: CASSPGSAYEQYF. DNA of the CDR3: TGTGCCAGCAGTCCAGGGTCGGCCTACGAGCAGTACTTC.

The CDR3 reads CAGLQESYSYEQYF. CDR3 coding DNA: TGTGCCGGCTTACAGGAGTCTTATTCCTACGAGCAGTACTTC. The chain employs TRBV30 and TRBJ2-7; perhaps TRBD1 as D (5 bases). CDR1 GTSNPN and CDR2 SVGIG come from the germline V gene (reference sequence). The CDR3 has 14 amino acids. Between the trimmed V and J ends, which lost 8 bases and 1 base, there was a span of 18 bases.

The V and J genes are TRBV6-1 and TRBJ2-7, with D possibly being TRBD2 (6 bases). Between the trimmed V and J ends, which lost 3 bases and 1 base, there was a span of 16 bases. Germline V gene sequence: CDR1 MNHNS, CDR2 SASEGT. The CDR3 totals 16 residues. In DNA form, the CDR3 reads TGTGCCAGCAGTGATAAAGGGCGGGGAGGTTCCTACGAGCAGTACTTC. This sequence encodes CASSDKGRGGSYEQYF.

The chain combines TRBV5-5 with TRBJ2-7, with TRBD1 matching 10 bases. Losses at the gene ends were 0 bases for V and 7 bases for J; bases not matched to a gene: 4. The CDR3 has 14 amino acids. The V gene's germline CDR1 is SGHKS and CDR2 YYEKEE (reference sequence). As DNA, the CDR3 is TGTGCCAGCAGCTTGGAGGGACAGGGGAGGGAGCAGTACTTC. Amino acid sequence: CASSLEGQGREQYF. The whole variable domain, remainder taken from reference TRBV5-5 and TRBJ2-7, is DAGVTQSPTHLIKTRGQQVTLRCSPISGHKSVSWYQQVLGQGPQFIFQYYEKEERGRGNFPDRFSARQFPNYSSELNVNALLLGDSALYLCASSLEGQGREQYFGPGTRLTVT.

The genes are TRBV9 and TRBJ1-6; the match to TRBD1 covers 9 bases. The CDR3 has 15 residues. With V trimmed by 0 bases and J by 8 bases, 3 bases remained unmatched. CDR1 is SGDLS, CDR2 YYNGEE, per germline. Here the CDR3 DNA reads TGTGCCAGCAGCGTAGGCACAGGGGGCCATTCACCCCTCCACTTT. Translation gives CASSVGTGGHSPLHF. The whole variable domain, remainder taken from reference TRBV9 and TRBJ1-6, is DSGVTQTPKHLITATGQRVTLRCSPRSGDLSVYWYQQSLDQGLQFLIQYYNGEERAKGNILERFSAQQFPDLHSELNLSSLELGDSALYFCASSVGTGGHSPLHFGNGTRLTVT.

The chain uses TRBV6-4 and TRBJ1-2, with TRBD1 identical over 7 bases. This CDR3 contains 14 residues. The V and J ends lost 6 bases and 5 bases, in that order; junction bases with no gene match: 9. Looked up from germline, CDR1 is MRHNA and CDR2 is SNTAGT. The CDR3 region is CASRPGTADYGYTF. CDR3 DNA sequence: TGTGCCAGCAGGCCCGGGACAGCTGATTATGGCTACACCTTC.

This clone was seen a single time. CDR3 sequence reads: CASRQMNTEAFF. CDR3 nucleotide sequence: TGTGCCAGCAGACAGATGAACACTGAAGCTTTCTTT. This chain joins TRBV25-1 and TRBJ1-1, with D hard to call. The CDR3 runs to 12 residues. Trimming removed 6 bases from V and 0 bases from J, with 5 bases in between. The V gene's germline CDR1 is MGHDK and CDR2 SYGVNS.

This clone turned up a few times. This sequence joins TRBV7-2 and TRBJ1-4; D is unclear. The CDR3 is made up of 14 amino acids. The germline V gene encodes CDR1 SGHTA and CDR2 FQGNSA. The V gene lost 5 bases and the J gene lost 6 bases, with 13 bases spanning the gap. The CDR3 DNA reads as TGTGCCAGCAGCCCCGCGGGGAGTTATGAAAAACTGTTTTTT. It translates to CASSPAGSYEKLFF. Using reference TRBV7-2 and TRBJ1-4 for the parts outside the CDR3, the full variable domain is GAGVSQSPSNKVTEKGKDVELRCDPISGHTALYWYRQSLGQGLEFLIYFQGNSAPDKSGLPSDRFSAERTGGSVSTLTIQRTQQEDSAVYLCASSPAGSYEKLFFGSGTQLSVL.

The sample holds a few counts of this clone. The gene calls are TRBV28 and TRBJ1-6, with 7 bases fitting TRBD1. V shed 5 bases and J 6 bases; nucleotides not matched to a gene: 4. Germline assignment: CDR1 MDHEN and CDR2 SYDVKM. The CDR3 is 14 amino acids. The CDR3 sequence is CASSPTGFNSPLHF. Written as DNA, the CDR3 is TGTGCCAGCAGTCCGACAGGGTTTAATTCACCCCTCCACTTT.

The chain couples TRBV7-9 to TRBJ2-5; 7 nucleotides line up with TRBD1. The CDR3 length is 14 residues. Unmatched junction bases numbered 4, after V lost 5 bases and J lost 1 base. Germline CDR1 is SEHNR and CDR2 is FQNEAQ (reference sequence). This CDR3 reads CASSGGQLQETQYF. As DNA, the CDR3 is TGTGCCAGCAGCGGGGGACAGCTCCAAGAGACCCAGTACTTC.

This clone was counted once. The chain recombines TRBV2 with TRBJ1-4; 7 bases fit TRBD1. The CDR3 runs 13 residues. V was clipped by 5 bases and J by 8 bases; unmatched bases: 5. Germline values: CDR1 SNHLY, CDR2 FYNNEI. CDR3 residues: CASSTGVGEKLFF. DNA for the CDR3: TGTGCCAGCAGTACAGGGGTGGGAGAAAAACTGTTTTTT.

This chain connects TRBV27 to TRBJ2-2, with TRBD2 matching over 9 bases. V gave up 5 bases and J gave up 5 bases; unmatched junction bases: 9. Per the germline V gene, CDR1 is MNHEY and CDR2 is SMNVEV (reference sequence). The CDR3 loop spans 16 amino acids. The CDR3 region is CASSRTGTSHTGELFF. CDR3 coding DNA: TGTGCCAGCAGTCGTACCGGGACTAGCCATACCGGGGAGCTGTTTTTT.

This clone was recorded many times. The CDR3: CASSQDPGAPQHF. The CDR3 nucleotides are TGTGCCAGCAGCCAAGATCCAGGGGCGCCCCAGCATTTT. The rearrangement links TRBV4-2 to TRBJ1-5; maybe TRBD1 (6 bases). V was pared by 0 bases and J by 9 bases, with 9 bases between. The CDR3 contains 13 residues. Germline lookup yields CDR1 LGHNA and CDR2 YNFKEQ.

This chain joins TRBV5-4 and TRBJ1-4, with 8 positions matching TRBD1. Trimming cost V 4 bases and J 6 bases; bases outside gene matches: 8. The CDR3 sequence is 15 residues long. Germline V gene data show CDR1 as SGHNT and CDR2 as YYREEE (reference sequence). CDR3 region: CASSVNRGTDEKLFF. CDR3 in DNA: TGTGCCAGCAGCGTCAACAGGGGGACGGATGAAAAACTGTTTTTT.

The rearrangement uses TRBV28 and TRBJ2-3; D ambiguous. Trimming pared 4 bases from V and 1 base from J, leaving 12 bases between. From germline, CDR1 is MDHEN and CDR2 SYDVKM. CDR3 size: 15 residues. CDR3 in amino acids: CASSSRLTRTDTQYF. DNA of the CDR3: TGTGCCAGCAGTTCAAGACTGACCCGCACAGATACGCAGTATTTT.

This clone was detected a few times. The V call is TRBV2, the J call TRBJ1-1; D not certain. CDR1 is SNHLY and CDR2 is FYNNEI in the germline V gene. Deletions cut 4 bases from V and 8 bases from J, with 8 bases between. The CDR3 consists of 11 residues. The CDR3 here is CASSVEVEAFF. CDR3 DNA sequence: TGTGCCAGCAGTGTAGAAGTGGAAGCTTTCTTT.

The chain recombines TRBV14 with TRBJ2-5; TRBD2 matches at 7 bases. With the DNA end fitting TRBJ2-7 better, the J assignment may be wrong. Germline V gene lookup returns CDR1 SGHDN and CDR2 FVKESK. There are 14 residues in the CDR3. The CDR3 DNA follows: TGTGCCAGCAGCCAAGGCGGGGGACGGTACGAGCAGTACTTC. Its protein product is CASSQGGGRYEQYF.

This chain connects TRBV6-1 to TRBJ2-1, with 9 bases matching TRBD2. The CDR3 is made up of 16 amino acids. Germline CDR1 and CDR2: MNHNS and SASEGT. Trimming at V came to 0 bases and at J to 7 bases, leaving 7 bases not matched to a gene. CDR3 sequence: CASSEALAGGGNEQFF. In DNA form, the CDR3 reads TGTGCCAGCAGTGAAGCGCTCGCGGGAGGGGGTAATGAGCAGTTCTTC.

This chain links TRBV9 with TRBJ1-2; D is possibly TRBD1 (5 bases). Germline-derived CDR1 and CDR2 are SGDLS and YYNGEE. This CDR3 is built from 13 residues. The V and J ends lost 0 bases and 7 bases respectively, with 10 bases between them. The CDR3 DNA follows: TGTGCCAGCAGCGTAGTAGGGGCGAGTGGCTACACCTTC. Residues: CASSVVGASGYTF.

The chain uses TRBV6-4 and TRBJ1-1, with D possibly TRBD1 on 5 matching bases. Per the germline V gene, CDR1 is MRHNA and CDR2 is SNTAGT. With 5 bases removed from V and 0 bases from J, the gap between germline ends came to 13 bases. The CDR3 is made up of 15 amino acids. The CDR3 coding sequence is TGTGCCAGCAGTCCGGGGGGAAGAATGAACACTGAAGCTTTCTTT. Residues: CASSPGGRMNTEAFF.

V usage is TRBV28 and J usage is TRBJ1-5, with 9 nucleotides matching TRBD1. V was pared by 9 bases and J by 8 bases, with 5 bases of the junction left unmatched. The CDR3 totals 12 residues. CDR1 MDHEN and CDR2 SYDVKM come from the germline V gene. CDR3 amino acids: CASLTGGEPQHF. CDR3 DNA sequence: TGTGCCAGTTTGACAGGGGGGGAGCCCCAGCATTTT. Together with reference TRBV28 and TRBJ1-5, the CDR3 gives the full variable domain: DVKVTQSSRYLVKRTGEKVFLECVQDMDHENMFWYRQDPGLGLRLIYFSYDVKMKEKGDIPEGYSVSREKKERFSLILESASTNQTSMYLCASLTGGEPQHFGDGTRLSIL.

V gene TRBV9 combines with J gene TRBJ2-2; D is unclear. The CDR3 extends over 13 amino acids. Trimming shortened V by 1 base and J by 5 bases, and 6 bases separated the two germline ends. The germline gives CDR1 SGDLS, CDR2 YYNGEE. CDR3 amino acids: CASSVSQTGELFF. The CDR3 DNA follows: TGTGCCAGCAGCGTATCCCAAACCGGGGAGCTGTTTTTT. The full variable domain, in which reference TRBV9 and TRBJ2-2 provide the parts outside the CDR3, is DSGVTQTPKHLITATGQRVTLRCSPRSGDLSVYWYQQSLDQGLQFLIQYYNGEERAKGNILERFSAQQFPDLHSELNLSSLELGDSALYFCASSVSQTGELFFGEGSRLTVL.

V usage is TRBV28 and J usage is TRBJ2-2; D possibly corresponds to TRBD1 (5 bases). V was clipped by 6 bases and J by 4 bases, with 15 bases between them. The CDR3 has 15 amino acids. Per the germline V gene, CDR1 is MDHEN and CDR2 is SYDVKM. The CDR3 region is CASSPNGQPTGELFF. For the CDR3, the DNA is TGTGCCAGCAGCCCAAACGGACAACCCACCGGGGAGCTGTTTTTT.

This chain joins TRBV5-1 and TRBJ1-1, with no clear D. Germline V lookup: CDR1 SGHRS, CDR2 YFSETQ. Between the trimmed V and J ends, which lost 0 bases and 1 base, there was a span of 7 bases. The length of the CDR3 is 14 residues. This chain's CDR3 is CASSLETSNTEAFF. The CDR3 DNA sequence: TGCGCCAGCAGCTTGGAGACTTCGAACACTGAAGCTTTCTTT.

This clone was counted between two and nine times. J is TRBJ2-5 and V is TRBV29-1, with D possibly being TRBD1 (6 bases). The CDR3 has 13 residues. Germline V gene sequence: CDR1 SQVTM, CDR2 ANQGSEA. The CDR3 here is CSGGTYRVETQYF. The CDR3 nucleotides are TGCAGTGGTGGGACGTACAGGGTAGAGACCCAGTACTTC.

The V call is TRBV19, the J call TRBJ2-7, with 8 bases fitting TRBD2. Germline loops: CDR1 LNHDA, CDR2 SQIVND (reference sequence). Germline trimming cut 1 base from V and 4 bases from J; bases unmatched to any gene: 9. The CDR3 has 16 residues. The CDR3 loop reads CASSIAGGPGRYEQYF. The CDR3 DNA reads TGTGCCAGTAGTATAGCGGGAGGGCCAGGACGATACGAGCAGTACTTC.

This sequence joins TRBV7-3 and TRBJ1-1; D not certain. V lost 5 bases and J lost 3, with 10 bases in between. The CDR3 has 13 amino acids. Germline CDR1 reads SGHTA; CDR2 reads FQGTGA. In DNA form, the CDR3 reads TGTGCCAGCAGCCTCAGACTGGACACTGAAGCTTTCTTT. Translated: CASSLRLDTEAFF. The entire variable domain, with the rest obtained from reference TRBV7-3 and TRBJ1-1, is as follows: GAGVSQTPSNKVTEKGKYVELRCDPISGHTALYWYRQSLGQGPEFLIYFQGTGAADDSGLPNDRFFAVRPEGSVSTLKIQRTERGDSAVYLCASSLRLDTEAFFGQGTRLTVV.

A single count supports this clone. This sequence joins TRBV5-1 and TRBJ1-1; 11 positions match TRBD1. The CDR3 is 15 amino acids. Unmatched junction bases numbered 3, after V lost 5 bases and J lost 0 bases. Germline V CDR1 and CDR2: SGHRS, YFSETQ. CDR3 residues: CASRGQGALNTEAFF. The CDR3 DNA reads as TGCGCCAGCAGAGGACAGGGGGCTCTGAACACTGAAGCTTTCTTT.

The V call is TRBV9, the J call TRBJ1-6; D unclear. CDR1 is SGDLS, CDR2 YYNGEE, per germline. With 0 bases removed from V and 7 bases from J, the gap between germline ends came to 5 bases. This CDR3 region has 13 residues. The CDR3 region is CASSVAENSPLHF. The CDR3 DNA is TGTGCCAGCAGCGTAGCGGAGAATTCACCCCTCCACTTT.

The chain carries TRBV6-1 and TRBJ1-5; D gene ambiguous. The CDR3 length is 16 residues. Germline V CDR1 and CDR2: MNHNS, SASEGT. Deletions cut 2 bases from V and 0 bases from J, with 11 bases between. CDR3 sequence reads: CASSELDWYSNQPQHF. The CDR3 DNA sequence: TGTGCCAGCAGTGAACTAGACTGGTATAGCAATCAGCCCCAGCATTTT.

This chain joins TRBV30 and TRBJ1-4, with D perhaps TRBD1 (6 bases). Trimming took 5 bases from V and 6 from J, leaving 13 bases between them. The CDR3 covers 13 residues. Germline V gene data show CDR1 as GTSNPN and CDR2 as SVGIG (reference sequence). The CDR3 spells CAWATGPHEKLFF. CDR3 DNA sequence: TGTGCCTGGGCTACAGGGCCTCATGAAAAACTGTTTTTT.

In its sample, this clone was seen a few times. The rearrangement joins TRBV5-6 to TRBJ1-2; D uncertain. The V gene's germline CDR1 is SGHDT and CDR2 YYEEEE. This CDR3 region has 13 residues. V gave up 0 bases and J gave up 8 bases, with 11 bases separating them. The CDR3 DNA sequence: TGTGCCAGCAGCTTGGACATTGTTTTCGGCTACACCTTC. Protein product: CASSLDIVFGYTF.